These 23 T cell receptor beta chains were sequenced from one sample in a study of blood T cell repertoires in COVID-19. Method: immunoSEQ multiplex PCR; TCRdb's copy keeps in-frame clones and lacks some. The repertoire holds 160,000 or so clones, 79% seen once, with approximately 7.7% in the top ten. Sequencing was carried out using peripheral blood. The receptors originated from a woman between 55 and 75 years old with COVID-19, enrolled during active disease.

J is TRBJ1-3 and V is TRBV27, with unresolved D. Germline V gene data show CDR1 as MNHEY and CDR2 as SMNVEV (reference sequence). V was cut by 5 bases and J by 0 bases, with 11 bases left in between. The CDR3 has 15 residues. The CDR3 spells CASSAGRPSGNTIYF. In nucleotides, the CDR3 is TGTGCCAGCAGTGCAGGAAGACCCTCTGGAAACACCATATATTTT.

The J gene is TRBJ1-3, the V gene TRBV6-2 or TRBV6-3, with D hard to call. Trimming removed 6 bases at V and 0 bases at J, with 9 bases between. CDR1 MNHEY and CDR2 SVGEGT come from the germline V gene. The length of the CDR3 is 14 residues. Here the CDR3 DNA reads TGTGCCAGCAGCTCACACGTCTCTGGAAACACCATATATTTT. It translates to CASSSHVSGNTIYF.

This chain uses TRBV5-6 with TRBJ1-2; D gene unclear. V lost 5 bases to trimming and J lost 0 bases, with 11 bases between them. The CDR3 runs to 14 residues. From germline, CDR1 is SGHDT and CDR2 YYEEEE. This CDR3 is CASSPLEANYGYTF. The DNA for the CDR3 is TGTGCCAGCAGTCCACTCGAGGCTAACTATGGCTACACCTTC.

The chain combines TRBV11-2 with TRBJ2-3, with 7 nucleotides matching TRBD2. V lost 2 bases and J lost 5; bases outside the gene matches: 4. Germline loops: CDR1 SGHAT, CDR2 FQNNGV. The length of the CDR3 is 14 residues. The CDR3 nucleotides are TGTGCCAGCAGCTTAATACGGGGGGTAGATACGCAGTATTTT. Translating it yields CASSLIRGVDTQYF.

CDR3 bases: TGTGCCAGCAGCCAGGGGCCTAATGAAAAACTGTTTTTT. This translates into CASSQGPNEKLFF. The chain uses TRBV9 and TRBJ1-4; weak D call: TRBD1 (6 bases). V lost 4 bases and J lost 3, with 7 bases in between. In germline, CDR1 is SGDLS, CDR2 YYNGEE. There are 13 residues in the CDR3.

CDR3 amino acids: CASSTLTGSIVNEQFF. The DNA for the CDR3 is TGTGCCAGCAGTACACTAACAGGATCCATCGTCAATGAGCAGTTCTTC. The chain carries TRBV2 and TRBJ2-1; D possibly corresponds to TRBD1 (5 bases). The CDR3 is made up of 16 amino acids. V lost 5 bases and J lost 6, with 20 bases in between. Per the germline V gene, CDR1 is SNHLY and CDR2 is FYNNEI.

The chain recombines TRBV5-1 with TRBJ1-4; D remains ambiguous. V lost 5 bases, J lost 4 bases, and 15 bases lay in between. The CDR3 is made up of 15 amino acids. Looked up from germline, CDR1 is SGHRS and CDR2 is YFSETQ. The CDR3 region has the DNA TGCGCCAGCAGTGGACGGGAGCCCTATAATGAAAAACTGTTTTTT. This codes for CASSGREPYNEKLFF. Using reference TRBV5-1 and TRBJ1-4 for the parts outside the CDR3, the full variable domain is KAGVTQTPRYLIKTRGQQVTLSCSPISGHRSVSWYQQTPGQGLQFLFEYFSETQRNKGNFPGRFSGRQFSNSRSEMNVSTLELGDSALYLCASSGREPYNEKLFFGSGTQLSVL.

The genes are TRBV18 and TRBJ1-4; 10 bases align to TRBD1. The CDR3 spans 16 residues. Germline lookup yields CDR1 KGHSH and CDR2 LQKENI. With V trimmed by 0 bases and J by 5 bases, 3 bases remained unmatched. CDR3 nucleotide sequence: TGTGCCAGCTCACCACCCCCGGGACAGGGGAATGAAAAACTGTTTTTT. Its protein product is CASSPPPGQGNEKLFF.

This chain connects TRBV28 to TRBJ1-3, with unresolved D. Germline loops: CDR1 MDHEN, CDR2 SYDVKM. V shed 7 bases and J shed 2 bases, with 15 bases lying between them. The CDR3 totals 15 residues. The DNA of the CDR3 is TGTGCCAGCAAGTACGGGATCACGGCTGGAAACACCATATATTTT. This codes for CASKYGITAGNTIYF.

The chain has TRBV2 and TRBJ2-3; TRBD1 agrees at 11 bases. The CDR3 is made up of 17 amino acids. Germline V gives CDR1 SNHLY, CDR2 FYNNEI. The J segment lost 2 bases and the V segment lost 5 bases, leaving 9 bases of the junction unmatched. The CDR3: CASSLQGQGANTDTQYF. The CDR3 DNA reads as TGTGCCAGCAGTCTACAAGGACAGGGGGCGAACACAGATACGCAGTATTTT.

The chain joins TRBV3-1 (or the pseudogene TRBV3-2) to TRBJ2-7, with TRBD2 matching 8 bases. Looked up from germline, CDR1 is LGHDT and CDR2 is YNNKEL (reference sequence). CDR3 length equals 16 residues. V dropped 1 base and J dropped 3; count of bases not matched to a gene: 8. This CDR3 is CASSQAGGDTSYEQYF. The CDR3 nucleotides are TGTGCCAGCAGCCAAGCCGGGGGGGACACCAGCTACGAGCAGTACTTC.

This chain links TRBV5-1 with TRBJ2-1; TRBD2 agrees at 14 bases. V shed 1 base and J 1 base; nucleotides not matched to a gene: 7. The CDR3 is 19 residues long. Germline lookup yields CDR1 SGHRS and CDR2 YFSETQ. Written as DNA, the CDR3 is TGCGCCAGCAGCTTGCCGACTAGCGGGAGGGCCAATTCCTACAATGAGCAGTTCTTC. The encoded protein is CASSLPTSGRANSYNEQFF. The entire variable domain, with the rest obtained from reference TRBV5-1 and TRBJ2-1, is as follows: KAGVTQTPRYLIKTRGQQVTLSCSPISGHRSVSWYQQTPGQGLQFLFEYFSETQRNKGNFPGRFSGRQFSNSRSEMNVSTLELGDSALYLCASSLPTSGRANSYNEQFFGPGTRLTVL.

The CDR3 reads CAWSGGVGSPLHF. The CDR3 DNA reads as TGTGCCTGGAGTGGTGGAGTGGGTTCACCCCTCCACTTT. The chain couples TRBV30 to TRBJ1-6; D is uncertain. Germline V gene data show CDR1 as GTSNPN and CDR2 as SVGIG (reference sequence). The CDR3 covers 13 residues. V was cut by 1 base and J by 9 bases, with 10 bases left in between.

This chain connects TRBV5-6 to TRBJ1-1; possibly TRBD1 for D (5 bases). V lost 0 bases and J lost 2, with 11 bases in between. This CDR3 has 15 amino acids. Per germline, CDR1 SGHDT and CDR2 YYEEEE. The CDR3 reads CASSLVGQVNTEAFF. The CDR3 region has the DNA TGTGCCAGCAGCTTGGTAGGACAAGTCAACACTGAAGCTTTCTTT.

This rearrangement joins TRBV20-1 to TRBJ2-5; D possibly corresponds to TRBD2 (5 bases). Germline V gene data show CDR1 as DFQATT and CDR2 as SNEGSKA (reference sequence). Trimming shortened V by 3 bases and J by 5 bases, and 7 bases separated the two germline ends. This CDR3 comprises 11 residues. The CDR3 DNA is TGCAGTGCTAGTTCGGGGGAGACCCAGTACTTC. Amino acids: CSASSGETQYF.

V is TRBV2 and J is TRBJ1-2; D remains ambiguous. Per the germline V gene, CDR1 is SNHLY and CDR2 is FYNNEI. The CDR3 covers 13 residues. V lost 5 bases, J lost 7 bases, and 14 bases lay in between. DNA for the CDR3: TGTGCCAGCAGTCCTCGGGATCTTGGTGGCTACACCTTC. Translation: CASSPRDLGGYTF.

The rearrangement joins TRBV28 to TRBJ2-1; TRBD2 matches at 7 bases. The CDR3 runs to 16 residues. CDR1 is MDHEN, CDR2 SYDVKM, per germline. The V segment lost 5 bases and the J segment 3 bases; nucleotides outside the gene matches: 10. Written as DNA, the CDR3 is TGTGCCAGCAGTCCCCTGGGGGGGGTGTTCTACAATGAGCAGTTCTTC. Translation gives CASSPLGGVFYNEQFF.

This chain links TRBV4-1 with TRBJ2-4, with 9 bases lining up with TRBD2. CDR1 is MGHRA, CDR2 YSYEKL, per germline. J gave up 8 bases and V 0 bases, and 11 bases lay outside the gene matches. The CDR3 has 17 amino acids. CDR3 nucleotide sequence: TGCGCCAGCAGCCAAGATGGCCCTAGCGGGATTAGAGACATTCAGTACTTC. This codes for CASSQDGPSGIRDIQYF.

The V and J genes are TRBV20-1 and TRBJ1-6; D is perhaps TRBD1 (5 bases). The V gene's germline CDR1 is DFQATT and CDR2 SNEGSKA (reference sequence). With 3 bases removed from V and 9 bases from J, the gap between germline ends came to 15 bases. This CDR3 spans 14 amino acids. The CDR3 protein is CSASSRGKGSPLHF. In DNA, the CDR3 is TGCAGTGCTAGTTCTCGGGGGAAGGGTTCACCCCTCCACTTT.

This clone was seen only a few times. The V call is TRBV5-6, the J call TRBJ2-3; 9 bases are shared with TRBD1. This CDR3 region has 14 residues. Germline CDR1 and CDR2: SGHDT and YYEEEE. Germline trimming cut 6 bases from V and 4 bases from J; bases unmatched to any gene: 6. The CDR3 here is CASTGDRDSDTQYF. The CDR3 nucleotides read TGTGCCAGCACCGGGGACAGGGACTCAGATACGCAGTATTTT.

There are a few counts of this clone. The CDR3 nucleotides read TGTGCCAGCAGCACTTTACTAGCGGGAGGGCCCAACAATGAGCAGTTCTTC. This encodes CASSTLLAGGPNNEQFF. The chain recombines TRBV5-4 with TRBJ2-1, with 13 bases lining up with TRBD2. V trimming: 4 bases; J trimming: 5 bases; junction bases outside the gene matches: 9. The CDR3 runs to 17 residues. Germline-derived CDR1 and CDR2 are SGHNT and YYREEE (reference sequence).

The chain employs TRBV11-2 and TRBJ2-1, with TRBD2 as a possible D gene (5 bases). Between the trimmed V and J ends, which lost 1 base and 10 bases, there was a span of 8 bases. The CDR3 totals 12 residues. Germline V CDR1 and CDR2: SGHAT, FQNNGV. The CDR3 sequence is CASSLGGGEQFF. For the CDR3, the DNA is TGTGCCAGCAGCTTAGGAGGAGGAGAGCAGTTCTTC.

The chain joins TRBV5-1 to TRBJ2-7; 9 bases are shared with TRBD1. Germline V gene lookup returns CDR1 SGHRS and CDR2 YFSETQ. Losses at the gene ends were 5 bases for V and 2 bases for J; bases not matched to a gene: 5. The CDR3 totals 14 residues. CDR3 in amino acids: CASSPRTGAYEQYF. For the CDR3, the DNA is TGCGCCAGCAGTCCTAGGACAGGGGCCTACGAGCAGTACTTC.